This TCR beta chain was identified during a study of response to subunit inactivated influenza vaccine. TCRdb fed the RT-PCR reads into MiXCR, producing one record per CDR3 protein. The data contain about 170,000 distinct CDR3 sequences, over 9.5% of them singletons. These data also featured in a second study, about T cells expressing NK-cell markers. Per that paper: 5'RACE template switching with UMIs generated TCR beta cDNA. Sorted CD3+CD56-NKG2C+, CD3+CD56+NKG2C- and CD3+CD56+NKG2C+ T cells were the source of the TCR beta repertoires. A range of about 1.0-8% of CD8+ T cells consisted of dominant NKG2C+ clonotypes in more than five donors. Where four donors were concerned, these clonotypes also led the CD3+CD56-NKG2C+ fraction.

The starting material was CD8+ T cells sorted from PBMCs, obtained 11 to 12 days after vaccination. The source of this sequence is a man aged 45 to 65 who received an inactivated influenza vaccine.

The CDR3 loop reads CASSQDRLGGLGLFF. The CDR3 DNA is TGTGCCAGCAGCCAAGATAGGTTAGGGGGACTAGGTTTGTTCTTC. The chain uses TRBV3-1 and TRBJ2-1, with 8 bases aligning to TRBD2. The CDR3 loop spans 15 amino acids. The J segment lost 15 bases and the V segment lost 0 bases, leaving 13 bases of the junction unmatched. The V gene's germline CDR1 is LGHDT and CDR2 YNNKEL (reference sequence).